This T cell receptor (beta chain) was documented in a study of T cells after yellow fever vaccination. The study, taken as a whole, reports: In post-booster samples, most primary-vaccination clones reappeared (just under 98% CD4, roughly 89% CD8). Few clonotypes appeared in both CD4 and CD8 compartments.

Each CDR3 protein is one row after TCRdb ran MiXCR on the 5' RACE reads. The sample lists around 60,000 distinct CDR3 sequences, 5% to 6.5% occurring once. This receptor was obtained from a man aged 18 to 29 who received the YFV17D yellow fever vaccine. The input for sequencing was PBMCs, either bulk or a sorted T-cell subset (CD4+, CD8+, memory, or dextramer-sorted; not recorded which), taken on the day of the yellow fever booster vaccination.

For the CDR3, the DNA is TGTGCCAGCAGTTACTCGAACTACAACAATGAGCAGTTCTTC. Encoded protein: CASSYSNYNNEQFF. V gene TRBV6-2 or TRBV6-3 combines with J gene TRBJ2-1; D call uncertain. The CDR3 has 14 residues. Trimming pared 0 bases from V and 5 bases from J, leaving 8 bases between. Germline CDR1 reads MNHEY; CDR2 reads SVGEGT.